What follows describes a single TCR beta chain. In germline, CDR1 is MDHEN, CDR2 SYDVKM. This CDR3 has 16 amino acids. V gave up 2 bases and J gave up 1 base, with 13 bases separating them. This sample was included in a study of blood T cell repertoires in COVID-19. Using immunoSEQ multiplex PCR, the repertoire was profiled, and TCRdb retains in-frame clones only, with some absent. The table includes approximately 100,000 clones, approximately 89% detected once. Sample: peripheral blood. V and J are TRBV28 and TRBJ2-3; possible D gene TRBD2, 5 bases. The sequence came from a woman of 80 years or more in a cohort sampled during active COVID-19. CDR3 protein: CASSLNRAAGTDTQYF. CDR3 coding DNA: TGTGCCAGCAGTTTAAATCGAGCGGCGGGCACAGATACGCAGTATTTT.